This record concerns one T cell receptor (beta chain) sequence. The antigen is unknown. The germline CDR1 and CDR2 sequences are LNHDA and SQIVND (reference sequence). The CDR3 sequence is 14 residues long. The V segment lost 7 bases and the J segment 7 bases; nucleotides outside the gene matches: 10. PCR used 60 Vbeta primers and 13 Jbeta primers. The repertoire was sequenced with immunoSEQ multiplex PCR; TCRdb's copy has only in-frame clones and lacks some. This table holds 160,000 or so clones, 60% to 85% found once. This entry comes from a study of cytomegalovirus exposure and HLA in healthy donors. General study results and limits: A later analysis associated 16,000 or so TCR beta sequences with HLA alleles at a 0.05 false discovery rate. A later look showed TCR association rates differing by HLA locus, highest for DRB1 and lowest for HLA-C. A classifier reportedly called cytomegalovirus status with high sensitivity and specificity.

Sample: PBMCs. The receptor was derived from a woman in her twenties or thirties in good health and CMV-seronegative. This chain uses TRBV19 with TRBJ1-1, with 9 bases lining up with TRBD1. The DNA of the CDR3 is TGTGCCAGTAATCTACCGGGGACAGGGAGTGAAGCTTTCTTT. This sequence encodes CASNLPGTGSEAFF.